Each of the 17 T cell receptor beta chains below was sequenced from the same sample in a study of T cell changes during pregnancy in multiple sclerosis. Measured with immunoSEQ multiplex PCR; TCRdb has only the in-frame clones, and not every one. This sample has 52,000 or so clones, with 85% to 90% found just once. Sample: CD4+ T cells from peripheral blood mononuclear cells, taken in the first trimester of pregnancy. The receptors originated from a female donor with multiple sclerosis, enrolled in a pregnancy study.

This rearrangement joins TRBV18 to TRBJ2-5; TRBD2 aligns across 13 bases. The CDR3 covers 17 residues. The V gene end was trimmed by 0 bases and the J gene end by 5 bases; junction bases not matched to a gene: 6. The germline gives CDR1 KGHSH, CDR2 LQKENI. This CDR3 reads CASSPPGTSGVGETQYF. As DNA, the CDR3 is TGTGCCAGCTCACCACCGGGGACTAGCGGGGTTGGCGAGACCCAGTACTTC.

This chain joins TRBV29-1 and TRBJ1-6; tentatively, D is TRBD1 (6 bases). Per the germline V gene, CDR1 is SQVTM and CDR2 is ANQGSEA. V was pared by 5 bases and J by 4 bases, with 9 bases between. This CDR3 region has 13 residues. The CDR3: CSVRQDYNSPLHF. DNA for the CDR3: TGCAGCGTTAGACAGGATTATAATTCACCCCTCCACTTT.

V gene TRBV19 combines with J gene TRBJ1-6, with 9 bases that match TRBD1. Trimming took 0 bases from V and 3 from J; bases not matched to a gene: 6. Germline values: CDR1 LNHDA, CDR2 SQIVND (reference sequence). This CDR3 is built from 18 residues. CDR3 region: CASSIEERTGVYNSPLHF. The CDR3 nucleotides read TGTGCCAGTAGTATAGAGGAAAGGACAGGGGTCTATAATTCACCCCTCCACTTT.

The J gene is TRBJ1-3, the V gene TRBV9; 10 bases are shared with TRBD1. Germline assignment: CDR1 SGDLS and CDR2 YYNGEE. V shed 2 bases, J shed 2 bases, and the junction held 1 base outside the gene matches. CDR3 length: 15 residues. Written as DNA, the CDR3 is TGTGCCAGCAGCGTGGGGACAGGGGCTGGAAACACCATATATTTT. Protein: CASSVGTGAGNTIYF.

This sequence joins TRBV27 and TRBJ2-5; 9 positions agree with TRBD1. The CDR3 runs 17 residues. With V trimmed by 3 bases and J by 5 bases, 13 bases remained unmatched. Germline V gene sequence: CDR1 MNHEY, CDR2 SMNVEV (reference sequence). The CDR3 here is CASSFTPGTGRRETQYF. The CDR3 DNA reads TGTGCCAGCAGTTTTACCCCCGGGACAGGGAGGAGGGAGACCCAGTACTTC.

The rearrangement links TRBV2 to TRBJ1-5, with 7 bases fitting TRBD1. CDR1 is SNHLY, CDR2 FYNNEI, per germline. The junction had 4 bases not matched to a gene; V was cut back by 9 bases and J by 2 bases. The CDR3 runs to 13 residues. As DNA, the CDR3 is TGTGCCAGTACAACAGGGGGCAATCAGCCCCAGCATTTT. Encoded protein: CASTTGGNQPQHF.

The J gene is TRBJ1-6, the V gene TRBV7-2; TRBD1 matches 7 bases. CDR3 length equals 19 residues. V shed 2 bases and J 7 bases; nucleotides not matched to a gene: 17. Per the germline V gene, CDR1 is SGHTA and CDR2 is FQGNSA. The CDR3 nucleotides are TGTGCCAGCAGCTTATTCGAACATCGCACCCGGGACAGAAATTCACCCCTCCACTTT. It is translated as CASSLFEHRTRDRNSPLHF.

CDR3 amino acids: CASSLASSFSSSYNEQFF. DNA for the CDR3: TGTGCCAGCAGCTTGGCTAGCTCCTTCTCTAGCTCCTACAATGAGCAGTTCTTC. This chain links TRBV5-4 with TRBJ2-1, with D maybe TRBD2 (5 bases). V was trimmed by 0 bases and J by 0 bases, leaving 16 bases between them. This CDR3 has 18 amino acids. CDR1 is SGHNT, CDR2 YYREEE, per germline (reference sequence).

The chain employs TRBV7-9 and TRBJ2-3; D may be TRBD2 (5 bases). The CDR3 has 15 residues. Germline values: CDR1 SEHNR, CDR2 FQNEAQ (reference sequence). With 5 bases removed from V and 0 bases from J, the gap between germline ends came to 12 bases. The CDR3 bases are TGTGCCAGCAGCCCCGAGGGCGGGAGCACAGATACGCAGTATTTT. Translation: CASSPEGGSTDTQYF.

The CDR3 is CASSKQGHEQYF. The CDR3 coding sequence is TGCGCCAGCAGCAAACAGGGCCACGAGCAGTACTTC. The chain joins TRBV5-1 to TRBJ2-7; D possibly corresponds to TRBD1 (6 bases). CDR1 and CDR2 from the germline V gene are SGHRS and YFSETQ. V dropped 4 bases and J dropped 5 bases, with 10 bases sitting between them. The CDR3 loop spans 12 amino acids.

The chain links TRBV7-5 to TRBJ2-7; the listed D gene, TRBD2, was not tested against the DNA. TRBV7-5 is designated a pseudogene. CDR3 size: 16 residues. The DNA of the CDR3 is TGTGCCAGAAGCATCGCGGGGGCGGGGGGCCCCTACGAGCAGTACTTC. This sequence encodes CARSIAGAGGPYEQYF.

The CDR3 loop is CASSCQTRDSSDQPQHF. For the CDR3, the DNA is TGTGCCAGCAGCTGCCAAACCCGGGACAGCTCCGATCAGCCCCAGCATTTT. The chain recombines TRBV13 with TRBJ1-5; 7 nucleotides agree with TRBD1. Unmatched junction bases numbered 14, after V lost 4 bases and J lost 5 bases. The CDR3 loop spans 17 amino acids. The germline V gene encodes CDR1 PRHDT and CDR2 FYEKMQ (reference sequence).

The J gene is TRBJ2-3, the V gene TRBV11-1; TRBD2 matches at 8 bases. The CDR3 is made up of 15 amino acids. Germline lookup yields CDR1 SGHAT and CDR2 FQDESV (reference sequence). V shed 1 base, J shed 6 bases, and the junction held 6 bases outside the gene matches. CDR3 sequence reads: CASSLETGGRDTQYF. CDR3 DNA sequence: TGTGCCAGCAGCTTAGAAACGGGGGGGCGGGATACGCAGTATTTT.

There are a few counts of this clone. J is TRBJ2-7 and V is TRBV19, with 8 bases fitting TRBD1. Losses at the gene ends were 3 bases for V and 3 bases for J; bases not matched to a gene: 4. Germline V gives CDR1 LNHDA, CDR2 SQIVND (reference sequence). There are 14 residues in the CDR3. The CDR3 reads CASSIHGTGYEQYF. CDR3 DNA sequence: TGTGCCAGTAGTATTCACGGGACAGGCTACGAGCAGTACTTC.

The chain combines TRBV4-1 with TRBJ2-2; TRBD1 matches 9 bases. There are 16 residues in the CDR3. CDR1 and CDR2 from the germline V gene are MGHRA and YSYEKL. V lost 1 base to trimming and J lost 1 base; unmatched junction nucleotides: 1. CDR3 residues: CASSQVGQGNTGELFF. CDR3 bases: TGCGCCAGCAGCCAAGTGGGACAGGGGAACACCGGGGAGCTGTTTTTT.

The chain carries TRBV6-5 and TRBJ2-7; TRBD1 matches at 8 bases. The CDR3 sequence is 13 residues long. Trimming cost V 6 bases and J 6 bases; bases outside gene matches: 7. Germline V gene sequence: CDR1 MNHEY, CDR2 SVGAGI. The CDR3 spells CASRGQGMAEQYF. The CDR3 bases are TGTGCCAGCAGAGGACAGGGAATGGCCGAGCAGTACTTC.

This chain uses TRBV19 with TRBJ2-5, with 11 bases that match TRBD1. V trimming: 5 bases; J trimming: 3 bases; junction bases outside the gene matches: 5. CDR1 and CDR2 (germline): LNHDA, SQIVND (reference sequence). CDR3 length: 15 residues. The CDR3, as DNA: TGTGCCAGTAGTCCCCGGGGACAGGGGGAAGAGACCCAGTACTTC. Translating gives CASSPRGQGEETQYF.